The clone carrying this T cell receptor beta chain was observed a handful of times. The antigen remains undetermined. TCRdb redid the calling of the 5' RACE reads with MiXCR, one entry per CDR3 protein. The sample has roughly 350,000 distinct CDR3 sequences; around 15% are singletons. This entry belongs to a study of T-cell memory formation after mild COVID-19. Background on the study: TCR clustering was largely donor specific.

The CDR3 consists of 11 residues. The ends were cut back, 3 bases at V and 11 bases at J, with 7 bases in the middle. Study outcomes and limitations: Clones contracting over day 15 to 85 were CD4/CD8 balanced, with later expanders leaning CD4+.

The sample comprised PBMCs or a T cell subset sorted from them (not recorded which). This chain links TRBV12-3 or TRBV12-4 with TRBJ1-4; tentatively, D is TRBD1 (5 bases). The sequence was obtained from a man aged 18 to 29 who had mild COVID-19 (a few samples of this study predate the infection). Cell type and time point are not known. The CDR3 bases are TGTGCCAGCAGTTTTTCAGGGAAACTGTTTTTT. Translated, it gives CASSFSGKLFF.